Below are 17 T cell receptor beta chains sequenced from a single sample in a study of blood T cell repertoires in COVID-19. The protocol was immunoSEQ multiplex PCR, while the TCRdb copy is restricted to in-frame clones and leaves out a portion. This sample carries about 65,000 clones, roughly four fifths of them seen once, and the ten largest clones take more than 12%. The material sequenced was peripheral blood. The receptors derive from an older man with acute or convalescent COVID-19.

This chain joins TRBV28 and TRBJ1-3; TRBD1 might be the D (6 bases). The CDR3 is 18 residues long. Trimming took off 6 bases at V and 0 bases at J, with 21 bases between the two ends. Germline V gene lookup returns CDR1 MDHEN and CDR2 SYDVKM. CDR3 in DNA: TGTGCCAGCAGCCCGTCCCGAGGCAGGGGCCACTCTGGAAACACCATATATTTT. Translation gives CASSPSRGRGHSGNTIYF.

The CDR3 is CASSYGPGGEKLFF. The CDR3 DNA reads as TGTGCCAGCAGTTACGGTCCGGGAGGTGAAAAACTGTTTTTT. The chain is built from TRBV6-5 and TRBJ1-4; no clear D gene. The CDR3 is 14 residues long. The V gene's germline CDR1 is MNHEY and CDR2 SVGAGI. The V end lost 2 bases, the J end lost 7 bases, and 11 bases lay between the germline ends.

The gene calls are TRBV19 and TRBJ2-3; 9 positions agree with TRBD2. J was trimmed by 1 base and V by 0 bases; bases with no gene match: 8. The CDR3 loop spans 18 amino acids. Germline V gene lookup returns CDR1 LNHDA and CDR2 SQIVND (reference sequence). The CDR3 sequence is CASSIDHRLAARTDTQYF. The DNA of the CDR3 is TGTGCCAGTAGTATAGATCACCGACTAGCGGCCCGCACAGATACGCAGTATTTT.

The rearrangement joins TRBV2 to TRBJ1-1; 8 bases align to TRBD1. J gave up 10 bases and V 4 bases, and 17 bases lay outside the gene matches. The germline V gene encodes CDR1 SNHLY and CDR2 FYNNEI. This CDR3 comprises 16 residues. The CDR3 reads CASSGDRFGGNLSAFF. As DNA, the CDR3 is TGTGCCAGCAGTGGGGACAGGTTCGGGGGTAATCTTTCAGCTTTCTTT.

J is TRBJ2-3 and V is TRBV7-8; a possible D gene is TRBD2 (7 bases). The V gene lost 1 base and the J gene lost 4 bases, with 12 bases spanning the gap. The germline CDR1 and CDR2 sequences are SGHVS and FQNEAQ. The CDR3 spans 15 residues. The CDR3 nucleotides are TGTGCCAGCAGCTTAGGGGGGGGCCGCGCAGATACGCAGTATTTT. It specifies CASSLGGGRADTQYF.

V is TRBV18 and J is TRBJ1-1; D is uncertain. The ends were cut back, 2 bases at V and 0 bases at J, with 10 bases in the middle. Germline V CDR1 and CDR2: KGHSH, LQKENI. The CDR3 extends over 15 amino acids. The CDR3 DNA reads TGTGCCAGCTCACCAATTACAGACATGAACACTGAAGCTTTCTTT. This codes for CASSPITDMNTEAFF.

This chain links TRBV11-3 with TRBJ2-5; 7 bases fit TRBD2. V gave up 4 bases and J gave up 4 bases; unmatched junction bases: 6. Germline CDR1 and CDR2: SGHNT and YENEEA. This CDR3 spans 14 amino acids. For the CDR3, the DNA is TGTGCCAGCAGCTGGCGCGGGGGAGGAGAGACCCAGTACTTC. Its protein is CASSWRGGGETQYF.

The chain joins TRBV7-6 to TRBJ2-7; possibly TRBD2 for D (6 bases). CDR1 is SGHVS and CDR2 is FNYEAQ in the germline V gene. The germline V and J ends were trimmed by 5 bases and 1 base, with 15 bases remaining between them. The CDR3 has 15 amino acids. For the CDR3, the DNA is TGTGCCAGCAGCGGAGGGACTTTGACGTCCTACGAGCAGTACTTC. Translation gives CASSGGTLTSYEQYF.

This chain uses TRBV29-1 with TRBJ2-7, with 8 positions matching TRBD1. CDR3 length: 13 amino acids. V dropped 6 bases and J dropped 1; count of bases not matched to a gene: 5. Germline V gene lookup returns CDR1 SQVTM and CDR2 ANQGSEA. DNA of the CDR3: TGCAGCGTCCGACAGGGGCCATCCTACGAGCAGTACTTC. As protein: CSVRQGPSYEQYF.

The rearrangement links TRBV18 to TRBJ2-5; D perhaps matches TRBD2 (6 bases). Germline CDR1 and CDR2: KGHSH and LQKENI. CDR3 length equals 17 residues. V lost 3 bases to trimming and J lost 1 base, with 18 bases between them. The CDR3 nucleotides read TGTGCCAGCTCACCTCGTGAGCGGGCGGGGCGCCAAGAGACCCAGTACTTC. Translating gives CASSPRERAGRQETQYF.

V is TRBV4-1 and J is TRBJ2-6; 11 nucleotides line up with TRBD1. The CDR3 extends over 17 amino acids. The J segment lost 1 base and the V segment lost 4 bases, leaving 3 bases of the junction unmatched. Germline V gene data show CDR1 as MGHRA and CDR2 as YSYEKL. The CDR3 DNA is TGCGCCAGCAGCCTCCGGGACAGGGGGTCTGGGGCCAACGTCCTGACTTTC. This gives the protein CASSLRDRGSGANVLTF.

The chain recombines TRBV19 with TRBJ2-5, with 7 positions matching TRBD1. Germline V gene data show CDR1 as LNHDA and CDR2 as SQIVND (reference sequence). The CDR3 has 16 residues. V lost 3 bases, J lost 2 bases, and 9 bases stayed unmatched. CDR3 nucleotides: TGTGCCAGTAGTATGGTCCTAGGGACAGAACAAGAGACCCAGTACTTC. Its protein is CASSMVLGTEQETQYF. Combining the CDR3 with reference TRBV19 and TRBJ2-5 gives the whole variable domain DGGITQSPKYLFRKEGQNVTLSCEQNLNHDAMYWYRQDPGQGLRLIYYSQIVNDFQKGDIAEGYSVSREKKESFPLTVTSAQKNPTAFYLCASSMVLGTEQETQYFGPGTRLLVL.

CDR3 amino acids: CASSMVLAGGPGEQYF. The CDR3 DNA follows: TGTGCCAGTAGTATGGTACTAGCGGGGGGACCTGGCGAGCAGTACTTC. The V gene is TRBV19, the J gene TRBJ2-7; 12 nucleotides align to TRBD2. Germline V gene lookup returns CDR1 LNHDA and CDR2 SQIVND (reference sequence). The CDR3 has 16 residues. With V trimmed by 3 bases and J by 6 bases, 9 bases remained unmatched. The full variable domain, in which reference TRBV19 and TRBJ2-7 provide the parts outside the CDR3, is DGGITQSPKYLFRKEGQNVTLSCEQNLNHDAMYWYRQDPGQGLRLIYYSQIVNDFQKGDIAEGYSVSREKKESFPLTVTSAQKNPTAFYLCASSMVLAGGPGEQYFGPGTRLTVT.

The chain joins TRBV24-1 to TRBJ2-3; 7 bases line up with TRBD1. The CDR3 length is 16 residues. Looked up from germline, CDR1 is KGHDR and CDR2 is SFDVKD. Trimming removed 1 base from V and 5 bases from J; junction bases left unmatched: 8. The CDR3 here is CATSDFWQGVRDTQYF. The DNA for the CDR3 is TGTGCCACCAGTGATTTCTGGCAGGGGGTGAGAGATACGCAGTATTTT.

This clone was seen a handful of times. The chain carries TRBV5-4 and TRBJ1-2, with no clear D. V lost 1 base to trimming and J lost 2 bases, with 9 bases between them. The CDR3 has 14 amino acids. Germline CDR1 is SGHNT and CDR2 is YYREEE (reference sequence). For the CDR3, the DNA is TGTGCCAGCAGCTTGAAGCCTGCGAACTATGGCTACACCTTC. It yields the protein CASSLKPANYGYTF. The full variable domain, its missing parts supplied by reference TRBV5-4 and TRBJ1-2, is ETGVTQSPTHLIKTRGQQVTLRCSSQSGHNTVSWYQQALGQGPQFIFQYYREEENGRGNFPPRFSGLQFPNYSSELNVNALELDDSALYLCASSLKPANYGYTFGSGTRLTVV.

The CDR3 loop is CASSRQARGETQYF. The CDR3 DNA follows: TGTGCCAGCAGTCGACAGGCTAGGGGGGAGACCCAGTACTTC. This chain joins TRBV6-5 and TRBJ2-5; TRBD1 might be the D (6 bases). This CDR3 is built from 14 residues. V dropped 5 bases and J dropped 5 bases, with 15 bases sitting between them. Germline V CDR1 and CDR2: MNHEY, SVGAGI.

The chain combines TRBV3-1 (or the pseudogene TRBV3-2) with TRBJ2-7; 9 bases are shared with TRBD1. Germline loops: CDR1 LGHDT, CDR2 YNNKEL (reference sequence). The CDR3 covers 18 residues. V gave up 4 bases and J gave up 2 bases; unmatched junction bases: 15. The CDR3 spells CASSPVPGQGIRTYEQYF. The CDR3 DNA reads as TGTGCCAGCAGCCCCGTCCCGGGACAGGGTATAAGAACCTACGAGCAGTACTTC.